This is a list of T cell receptor beta chains from one sample in a study of CD8 T cells in Susac syndrome. TCRdb ran MiXCR on the immunoSEQ multiplex PCR reads and lists one entry per CDR3 protein. The table records some 210,000 distinct CDR3 sequences, approximately 94% of them present only once. The sequencing input was CD4+ T cells from PBMCs. These receptors were obtained from a human donor with Susac syndrome. The CDR3 runs from the conserved cysteine through the conserved F or W. Fields, in order: V gene, D gene, clone size, J gene, CDR3 protein, CDR3 DNA. The D gene is left open where the match is weak. Size is omitted from some rows. Given values are once, few, many or a class for expanded clones.

v_call: TRBV3-1
d_call: NA
clone_size: NA
j_call: TRBJ1-1
cdr3_aa: CASSQGIGNTEAFF
cdr3_nt: TGTGCCAGCAGCCAAGGTATTGGGAACACTGAAGCTTTCTTT

v_call: TRBV6-2/TRBV6-3
d_call: TRBD2
clone_size: NA
j_call: TRBJ2-2
cdr3_aa: CASRRGGRNTGELFF
cdr3_nt: TGTGCCAGCCGACGGGGGGGTAGGAACACCGGGGAGCTGTTTTTT

v_call: TRBV28
d_call: NA
clone_size: NA
j_call: TRBJ2-7
cdr3_aa: CASSSPGAYEQYF
cdr3_nt: TGTGCCAGCAGTTCCCCTGGCGCCTACGAGCAGTACTTC

v_call: TRBV5-1
d_call: NA
clone_size: NA
j_call: TRBJ2-1
cdr3_aa: CASSLGFQGKYNEQFF
cdr3_nt: TGCGCCAGCAGCTTGGGATTCCAGGGAAAGTATAATGAGCAGTTCTTC

v_call: TRBV4-2
d_call: NA
clone_size: NA
j_call: TRBJ1-4
cdr3_aa: CASGHQGAIGLATNEKLFF
cdr3_nt: TGTGCCAGCGGGCACCAGGGTGCCATTGGCCTCGCAACTAATGAAAAACTGTTTTTT

v_call: TRBV15
d_call: NA
clone_size: NA
j_call: TRBJ2-7
cdr3_aa: CATSRRGLGSEQYF
cdr3_nt: TGTGCCACCAGCAGACGGGGACTCGGCAGCGAGCAGTACTTC

v_call: TRBV30
d_call: NA
clone_size: NA
j_call: TRBJ1-6
cdr3_aa: CAWSGGRYNSPLHF
cdr3_nt: TGTGCCTGGAGTGGCGGAAGATATAATTCACCCCTCCACTTT

v_call: TRBV27
d_call: NA
clone_size: NA
j_call: TRBJ1-1
cdr3_aa: CASSSPLHTEAFF
cdr3_nt: TGTGCCAGCAGTTCCCCCCTCCACACTGAAGCTTTCTTT

v_call: TRBV20-1
d_call: TRBD1
clone_size: NA
j_call: TRBJ2-4
cdr3_aa: CSARDSLAKNIQYF
cdr3_nt: TGCAGTGCCCGGGACAGTCTAGCCAAAAACATTCAGTACTTC

v_call: TRBV9
d_call: NA
clone_size: NA
j_call: TRBJ2-1
cdr3_aa: CANSVGAGSSYNEQFF
cdr3_nt: TGTGCCAACAGCGTAGGGGCAGGGAGCTCCTACAATGAGCAGTTCTTC

v_call: TRBV5-4
d_call: NA
clone_size: NA
j_call: TRBJ1-1
cdr3_aa: CASSHGGNTEAFF
cdr3_nt: TGTGCCAGCAGTCACGGAGGGAACACTGAAGCTTTCTTT

v_call: TRBV6-1
d_call: TRBD2
clone_size: NA
j_call: TRBJ2-7
cdr3_aa: CASSTSGGASYEQYF
cdr3_nt: TGTGCCAGCAGCACCAGCGGGGGGGCCTCCTACGAGCAGTACTTC

v_call: TRBV19
d_call: TRBD1
clone_size: NA
j_call: TRBJ2-6
cdr3_aa: CASSVWDSLLTGANVLTF
cdr3_nt: TGTGCCAGTAGTGTCTGGGACAGCCTCCTTACTGGGGCCAACGTCCTGACTTTC

v_call: TRBV20-1
d_call: TRBD1
clone_size: NA
j_call: TRBJ2-3
cdr3_aa: CSAPDRDRAVDTQYF
cdr3_nt: TGCAGTGCCCCGGACCGGGACAGGGCGGTGGATACGCAGTATTTT

v_call: TRBV9
d_call: NA
clone_size: NA
j_call: TRBJ2-3
cdr3_aa: CASSTPGDTQYF
cdr3_nt: TGTGCCAGCAGCACCCCAGGAGATACGCAGTATTTT

v_call: TRBV7-8
d_call: NA
clone_size: NA
j_call: TRBJ1-1
cdr3_aa: CASKRAMNTEAFF
cdr3_nt: TGTGCCAGCAAGAGGGCCATGAACACTGAAGCTTTCTTT

v_call: TRBV5-1
d_call: TRBD2
clone_size: NA
j_call: TRBJ2-1
cdr3_aa: CASSLSPRGVRDEQFF
cdr3_nt: TGCGCCAGCAGCTTATCCCCGCGGGGGGTCAGGGATGAGCAGTTCTTC

v_call: TRBV6-5
d_call: NA
clone_size: NA
j_call: TRBJ2-2
cdr3_aa: CASSSDRTNTGELFF
cdr3_nt: TGTGCCAGCAGCTCCGACAGGACCAACACCGGGGAGCTGTTTTTT

v_call: TRBV7-3
d_call: NA
clone_size: NA
j_call: TRBJ1-6
cdr3_aa: CASSFNPDSPLHF
cdr3_nt: TGTGCCAGCAGCTTTAACCCGGATTCACCCCTCCACTTT

v_call: TRBV20-1
d_call: NA
clone_size: NA
j_call: TRBJ1-2
cdr3_aa: CSATVGHGYTF
cdr3_nt: TGCAGTGCTACCGTCGGTCATGGCTACACCTTC

v_call: TRBV4-3
d_call: NA
clone_size: NA
j_call: TRBJ2-1
cdr3_aa: CASSQDRQSPFF
cdr3_nt: TGCGCCAGCAGCCAAGATCGACAGTCGCCGTTCTTC

v_call: TRBV6-5
d_call: NA
clone_size: NA
j_call: TRBJ2-7
cdr3_aa: CASSYGQGRHEQYF
cdr3_nt: TGTGCCAGCAGTTACGGGCAGGGACGGCACGAGCAGTACTTC

v_call: TRBV5-4
d_call: NA
clone_size: NA
j_call: TRBJ2-2
cdr3_aa: CASSFTVPGELFF
cdr3_nt: TGTGCCAGCAGCTTCACCGTTCCCGGGGAGCTGTTTTTT

v_call: TRBV5-1
d_call: TRBD1
clone_size: NA
j_call: TRBJ2-2
cdr3_aa: CASSHLGTGAAGELFF
cdr3_nt: TGCGCCAGCAGCCACCTCGGGACAGGGGCAGCCGGGGAGCTGTTTTTT

v_call: TRBV20-1
d_call: NA
clone_size: NA
j_call: TRBJ2-1
cdr3_aa: CSASSPVGNNEQFF
cdr3_nt: TGCAGTGCTAGTTCCCCAGTGGGAAACAATGAGCAGTTCTTC

v_call: TRBV12-3/TRBV12-4
d_call: NA
clone_size: NA
j_call: TRBJ1-5
cdr3_aa: CASILNGSNQPQHF
cdr3_nt: TGTGCCAGCATTCTCAATGGGAGCAATCAGCCCCAGCATTTT

v_call: TRBV4-2
d_call: TRBD1
clone_size: NA
j_call: TRBJ2-7
cdr3_aa: CASSQAAGGYEQYF
cdr3_nt: TGTGCCAGCAGCCAAGCGGCAGGGGGTTACGAGCAGTACTTC

v_call: TRBV3-1
d_call: NA
clone_size: NA
j_call: TRBJ1-5
cdr3_aa: CASSPGLGPAQPQHF
cdr3_nt: TGTGCCAGCAGCCCAGGGTTGGGACCCGCTCAGCCCCAGCATTTT

v_call: TRBV5-1
d_call: TRBD2
clone_size: NA
j_call: TRBJ2-3
cdr3_aa: CASSFSRGGMDTQYF
cdr3_nt: TGCGCCAGCAGCTTCTCGCGGGGGGGCATGGATACGCAGTATTTT

v_call: TRBV12-3/TRBV12-4
d_call: NA
clone_size: NA
j_call: TRBJ1-4
cdr3_aa: CASSLREKLFF
cdr3_nt: TGTGCCAGCAGTCTTAGAGAAAAACTGTTTTTT

v_call: TRBV20-1
d_call: NA
clone_size: NA
j_call: TRBJ1-1
cdr3_aa: CSAPSAVNTEAFF
cdr3_nt: TGCAGTGCCCCGAGCGCGGTGAACACTGAAGCTTTCTTT

v_call: TRBV19
d_call: NA
clone_size: NA
j_call: TRBJ2-7
cdr3_aa: CASSITEKTEQYF
cdr3_nt: TGTGCCAGTAGTATTACTGAGAAGACTGAGCAGTACTTC

v_call: TRBV2
d_call: TRBD1
clone_size: NA
j_call: TRBJ2-5
cdr3_aa: CASKGSGGVETQYF
cdr3_nt: TGTGCCAGCAAAGGGTCAGGGGGTGTTGAGACCCAGTACTTC

v_call: TRBV20-1
d_call: TRBD1
clone_size: NA
j_call: TRBJ1-1
cdr3_aa: CSAERTGDGTEAFF
cdr3_nt: TGCAGTGCTGAAAGGACAGGGGATGGGACTGAAGCTTTCTTT

v_call: TRBV10-3
d_call: NA
clone_size: once
j_call: TRBJ2-5
cdr3_aa: CAISDPRGAKETQYF
cdr3_nt: TGTGCCATCAGTGATCCCAGAGGGGCTAAAGAGACCCAGTACTTC

v_call: TRBV5-1
d_call: NA
clone_size: NA
j_call: TRBJ1-1
cdr3_aa: CASSPDGTSNTEAFF
cdr3_nt: TGCGCCAGCAGCCCAGACGGGACATCGAACACTGAAGCTTTCTTT

v_call: TRBV5-6
d_call: TRBD1
clone_size: NA
j_call: TRBJ1-2
cdr3_aa: CASSLARDSPSYGYTF
cdr3_nt: TGTGCCAGCAGCTTGGCCCGGGACAGCCCCTCCTATGGCTACACCTTC

v_call: TRBV20-1
d_call: NA
clone_size: NA
j_call: TRBJ1-2
cdr3_aa: CSVPRLGGNYGYTF
cdr3_nt: TGCAGTGTACCGCGCTTAGGGGGTAACTATGGCTACACCTTC

v_call: TRBV20-1
d_call: NA
clone_size: NA
j_call: TRBJ2-7
cdr3_aa: CSARDPAGPRGYEQYF
cdr3_nt: TGCAGTGCTAGAGATCCGGCGGGGCCTCGGGGTTACGAGCAGTACTTC

v_call: TRBV20-1
d_call: NA
clone_size: NA
j_call: TRBJ1-6
cdr3_aa: CSALHVLMGSYNSPLHF
cdr3_nt: TGCAGTGCTCTCCATGTTCTCATGGGGTCCTATAATTCACCCCTCCACTTT

v_call: TRBV3-1
d_call: TRBD1
clone_size: NA
j_call: TRBJ2-3
cdr3_aa: CASSQDRGQRTDTQYF
cdr3_nt: TGTGCCAGCAGCCAAGATCGGGGACAGAGAACAGATACGCAGTATTTT

v_call: TRBV29-1
d_call: TRBD1
clone_size: NA
j_call: TRBJ1-1
cdr3_aa: CSGSTGGSEGTEAFF
cdr3_nt: TGCAGCGGGTCGACAGGGGGGAGTGAGGGCACTGAAGCTTTCTTT

v_call: TRBV20-1
d_call: TRBD1
clone_size: NA
j_call: TRBJ2-2
cdr3_aa: CSATPRGQYTGELFF
cdr3_nt: TGCAGTGCTACTCCGAGGGGGCAGTACACCGGGGAGCTGTTTTTT

v_call: TRBV29-1
d_call: NA
clone_size: NA
j_call: TRBJ2-3
cdr3_aa: CSVEGGGGSTDTQYF
cdr3_nt: TGCAGCGTTGAGGGGGGGGGCGGAAGCACAGATACGCAGTATTTT

v_call: TRBV11-2
d_call: TRBD2
clone_size: NA
j_call: TRBJ2-5
cdr3_aa: CASSFGTSGGAVETQYF
cdr3_nt: TGTGCCAGCAGTTTCGGGACTAGCGGGGGGGCAGTAGAGACCCAGTACTTC

v_call: TRBV27
d_call: NA
clone_size: NA
j_call: TRBJ1-1
cdr3_aa: CASSLNRDTEAFF
cdr3_nt: TGTGCCAGCAGTTTAAATAGGGACACTGAAGCTTTCTTT

v_call: TRBV4-3
d_call: NA
clone_size: NA
j_call: TRBJ2-6
cdr3_aa: CASSRDPASGANVLTF
cdr3_nt: TGCGCCAGCAGCCGGGATCCGGCGTCTGGGGCCAACGTCCTGACTTTC

v_call: TRBV30
d_call: NA
clone_size: NA
j_call: TRBJ1-6
cdr3_aa: CAWTAARGGNSPLHF
cdr3_nt: TGTGCCTGGACGGCGGCGCGGGGTGGTAATTCACCCCTCCACTTT

v_call: TRBV30
d_call: TRBD1
clone_size: NA
j_call: TRBJ1-2
cdr3_aa: CAWRPQGAGGYTF
cdr3_nt: TGTGCCTGGAGGCCACAGGGGGCTGGTGGCTACACCTTC

v_call: TRBV5-1
d_call: NA
clone_size: NA
j_call: TRBJ1-6
cdr3_aa: CASSPGTDGESPLHF
cdr3_nt: TGCGCCAGCAGCCCGGGGACTGACGGGGAGTCACCCCTCCACTTT

v_call: TRBV19
d_call: TRBD1
clone_size: NA
j_call: TRBJ2-3
cdr3_aa: CASSISQGSSTDTQYF
cdr3_nt: TGTGCCAGTAGTATTTCACAGGGGTCCAGCACAGATACGCAGTATTTT

v_call: TRBV15
d_call: NA
clone_size: once
j_call: TRBJ1-5
cdr3_aa: CATSSGTSGRGGNQPQHF
cdr3_nt: TGTGCCACCAGCTCAGGTACTTCAGGGCGAGGGGGCAATCAGCCCCAGCATTTT

v_call: TRBV12-3/TRBV12-4
d_call: NA
clone_size: NA
j_call: TRBJ2-2
cdr3_aa: CASSLAVSTPGTGELFF
cdr3_nt: TGTGCCAGCAGTTTAGCGGTATCAACTCCGGGCACCGGGGAGCTGTTTTTT

v_call: TRBV3-1
d_call: TRBD2
clone_size: NA
j_call: TRBJ2-3
cdr3_aa: CASSQDRTSGPSTDTQYF
cdr3_nt: TGTGCCAGCAGCCAAGACCGGACTAGCGGGCCTAGCACAGATACGCAGTATTTT

v_call: TRBV6-6
d_call: NA
clone_size: NA
j_call: TRBJ1-1
cdr3_aa: CASSYRTESSAEAFF
cdr3_nt: TGTGCCAGCAGTTATCGGACAGAGTCGAGCGCTGAAGCTTTCTTT

v_call: TRBV27
d_call: NA
clone_size: NA
j_call: TRBJ2-3
cdr3_aa: CASTPTTSTDTQYF
cdr3_nt: TGTGCCAGCACCCCAACAACTAGCACAGATACGCAGTATTTT

v_call: TRBV24-1
d_call: TRBD1
clone_size: NA
j_call: TRBJ2-4
cdr3_aa: CATSDPTGTENIQYF
cdr3_nt: TGTGCCACCAGTGACCCGACAGGGACCGAAAACATTCAGTACTTC

v_call: TRBV11-2
d_call: NA
clone_size: NA
j_call: TRBJ2-5
cdr3_aa: CASSLIRGVQETQYF
cdr3_nt: TGTGCCAGCAGCTTAATTCGGGGAGTCCAAGAGACCCAGTACTTC

v_call: TRBV11-1
d_call: NA
clone_size: once
j_call: TRBJ2-1
cdr3_aa: CASSLEATTSEQFF
cdr3_nt: TGTGCCAGCAGCTTAGAGGCTACCACCAGTGAGCAGTTCTTC

v_call: TRBV28
d_call: TRBD1
clone_size: few
j_call: TRBJ1-2
cdr3_aa: CASSGTGYGYTF
cdr3_nt: TGTGCCAGCAGTGGGACAGGCTATGGCTACACCTTC